A selection of T cell receptor beta chains follows, all from one sample in a study of shared clonotypes between healthy human individuals. Sequencing was performed with immunoSEQ multiplex PCR; in TCRdb, only in-frame clones are kept and a portion is missing. The table has fewer than 1.4 million clones, approximately 80% seen once. Sequencing input: memory CD4+ T cells from PBMCs. The receptor set was obtained from a man aged 18-30 years in good health. Some clones in this sample may be carry-over from other donors' samples. Each CDR3 is given with its conserved first and last residue. The D gene is left open where the match is weak. Rows may omit the clone size; those that give it use once, few, many or a size class.

CDR3 protein	CDR3 DNA	V gene	J gene	D gene	clone size
CASSERPGSGANVLTF	TGTGCCAGCAGTGAAAGGCCGGGTTCTGGGGCCAACGTCCTGACTTTC	TRBV6-1	TRBJ2-6	.	.
CASSETGYNEQFF	TGTGCCAGCAGCGAGACAGGTTACAATGAGCAGTTCTTC	TRBV7-3	TRBJ2-1	.	.
CAISGDSLNTEAFF	TGTGCCATCAGCGGGGACAGTTTGAACACTGAAGCTTTCTTT	TRBV10-3	TRBJ1-1	TRBD1	.
CASSLRLAGANTGELFF	TGTGCCAGCAGCTTAAGGCTAGCGGGAGCTAATACCGGGGAGCTGTTTTTT	TRBV7-7	TRBJ2-2	TRBD2	.
CASSPPTATNEKLFF	TGTGCCAGCAGCCCGCCGACAGCGACTAATGAAAAACTGTTTTTT	TRBV11-2	TRBJ1-4	.	few
CASSIPGANVLTF	TGTGCCAGCAGCATACCTGGGGCCAACGTCCTGACTTTC	TRBV6-1	TRBJ2-6	.	.
CASSGARGQGNEQYF	TGTGCCAGCAGCGGTGCACGGGGACAGGGGAACGAGCAGTACTTC	TRBV2	TRBJ2-7	TRBD1	.
CASSHPGPTDTQYF	TGTGCCAGCAGCCACCCCGGGCCGACAGATACGCAGTATTTT	TRBV21-1	TRBJ2-3	.	.
CATAGYGYTF	TGTGCCACCGCGGGCTATGGCTACACCTTC	TRBV19	TRBJ1-2	.	.
CASSQEDSLFGNTIYF	TGTGCCAGCAGCCAAGAAGACAGCCTCTTTGGAAACACCATATATTTT	TRBV4-2	TRBJ1-3	.	few
CASTVGGQANEKLFF	TGTGCCAGCACCGTAGGGGGGCAGGCCAATGAAAAACTGTTTTTT	TRBV7-9	TRBJ1-4	.	.